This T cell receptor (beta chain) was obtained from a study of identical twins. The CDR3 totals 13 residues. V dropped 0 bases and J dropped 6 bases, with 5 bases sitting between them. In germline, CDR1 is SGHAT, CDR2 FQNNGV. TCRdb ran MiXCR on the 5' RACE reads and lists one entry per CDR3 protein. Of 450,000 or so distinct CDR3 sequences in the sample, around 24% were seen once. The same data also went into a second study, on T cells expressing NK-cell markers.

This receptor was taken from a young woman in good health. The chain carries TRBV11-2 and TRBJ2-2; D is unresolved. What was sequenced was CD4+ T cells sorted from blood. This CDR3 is CASSLDRAGELFF. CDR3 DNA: TGTGCCAGCAGCTTAGATCGGGCCGGGGAGCTGTTTTTT. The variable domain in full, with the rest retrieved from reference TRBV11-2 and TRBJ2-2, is EAGVAQSPRYKIIEKRQSVAFWCNPISGHATLYWYQQILGQGPKLLIQFQNNGVVDDSQLPKDRFSAERLKGVDSTLKIQPAKLEDSAVYLCASSLDRAGELFFGEGSRLTVL.